The entry below gives a single T cell receptor beta chain sequence along with its context. Its antigen specificity is not known. One base away there is no much larger clone; base qualities are not given. To prepare the library, the immunoSEQ multiplex PCR assay was applied. The authors processed their data as follows. A statistical classification framework was developed to diagnose cytomegalovirus status using the catalog of TCR beta chain sequences. In TCRdb, the immuneACCESS table is reduced to in-frame sequences with V and J assigned. These tables do not hold every clone; where another copy was compared, an unresolved V gene accounts for under half, and the others remain unexplained. V and J calls and clone size are those listed in that table; D and trimming were worked out from the DNA. This sample lists 150,000 to 200,000 clones; about 96% were detected once. The top ten clonotypes cover 0.8% to 0.95% of the sample.

Including the terminal cysteine and phenylalanine, the CDR3 comprises 15 residues. Left in the record is the CDR3 DNA by itself, 45 bases read in frame from the first base. Here V drops 5 bases and J drops 7 bases, and the junction holds 11 bases not matched to any gene. The germline V gene yields SGHDT for CDR1 and YYEEEE for CDR2. The entry originates in a study of cytomegalovirus exposure and HLA in healthy donors (dated by TCRdb to the late 2010s). In terms of the full investigation: The roughly 700 repertoires of the first cohort and the approximately 110 validation repertoires were produced on the same platform, according to a later analysis. The study aimed to test whether cataloging public T cell receptors could reveal signatures of past pathogen exposure. In addition to the first cohort of 500 to 850 subjects, a separate validation cohort of 100 to 150 different subjects was used. To predict cytomegalovirus infection status, the study combined high-throughput TCR immunosequencing, statistical association of individual TCRs with disease status, and machine learning.

Separate from the roughly 700-subject first cohort, the validation cohort of about 120 subjects was the group to which the donors belonged. The full study reports these points: A later analysis lacked HLA typing for the validation cohort, so it scored co-occurrence in that cohort across all 110 or so repertoires. The authors suggested that the approach could potentially be extended to other disease states and immunological phenotypes. In vitro tests confirmed that a few of the cytomegalovirus-associated TCR beta chains recognize cytomegalovirus antigens. The classifier was reported to diagnose cytomegalovirus status with high specificity and sensitivity in both the original and validation cohorts. The study listed approximately 160 TCR beta chains as associated with cytomegalovirus. Most TCR sequences were seen in very few donors, while some public TCRs were found in many individuals. A later analysis found that TCRs clustered in the first cohort also tended to co-occur in the 95 to 150 validation repertoires, with 94% of cluster scores above 0.

The specimen was PBMCs. The V and J segments used are TRBV5-6 and TRBJ1-2; 10 bases in between match TRBD1. The TCR comes from a young woman in good health and CMV-seronegative. The DNA reads TGTGCCAGCAGTATTGGAGTGGGGACAGGGGTTGGCTACACCTTC. This yields the protein CASSIGVGTGVGYTF. The entire variable domain, with the stretches around the CDR3 drawn from the reference TRBV5-6 and TRBJ1-2 proteins, is DAGVTQSPTHLIKTRGQQVTLRCSPKSGHDTVSWYQQALGQGPQFIFQYYEEEERQRGNFPDRFSGHQFPNYSSELNVNALLLGDSALYLCASSIGVGTGVGYTFGSGTRLTVV.